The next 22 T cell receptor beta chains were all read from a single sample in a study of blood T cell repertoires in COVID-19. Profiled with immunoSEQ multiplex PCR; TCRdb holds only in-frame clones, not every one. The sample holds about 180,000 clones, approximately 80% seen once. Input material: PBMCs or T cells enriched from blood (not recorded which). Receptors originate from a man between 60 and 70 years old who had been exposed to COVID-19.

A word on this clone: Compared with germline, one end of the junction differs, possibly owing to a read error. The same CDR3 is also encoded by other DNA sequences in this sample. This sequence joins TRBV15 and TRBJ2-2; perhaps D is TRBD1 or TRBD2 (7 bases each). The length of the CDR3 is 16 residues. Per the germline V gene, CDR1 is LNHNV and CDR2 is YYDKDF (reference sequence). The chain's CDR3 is CATSRGGATNTGELFF. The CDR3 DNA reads TGCGCCACCAGCAGGGGGGGGGCGACGAACACCGGGGAGCTGTTTTTT.

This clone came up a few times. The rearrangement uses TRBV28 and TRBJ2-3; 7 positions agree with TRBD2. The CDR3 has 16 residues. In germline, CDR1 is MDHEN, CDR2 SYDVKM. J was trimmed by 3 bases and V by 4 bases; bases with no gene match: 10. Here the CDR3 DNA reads TGTGCCAGCAGTTCGGTTACCGGGGGAGGGACAGATACGCAGTATTTT. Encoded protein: CASSSVTGGGTDTQYF.

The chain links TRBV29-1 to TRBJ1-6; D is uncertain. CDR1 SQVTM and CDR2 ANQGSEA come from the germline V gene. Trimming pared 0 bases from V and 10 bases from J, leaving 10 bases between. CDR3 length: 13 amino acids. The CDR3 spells CSVEETRGSPLHF. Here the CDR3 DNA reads TGCAGCGTTGAAGAAACTCGAGGCTCACCCCTCCACTTT.

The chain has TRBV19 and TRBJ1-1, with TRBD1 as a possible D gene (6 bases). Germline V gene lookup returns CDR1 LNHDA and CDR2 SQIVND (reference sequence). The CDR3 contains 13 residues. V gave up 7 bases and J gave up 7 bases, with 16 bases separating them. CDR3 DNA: TGTGCCAGTACAATGGGGACATCAGTTGAAGCTTTCTTT. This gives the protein CASTMGTSVEAFF.

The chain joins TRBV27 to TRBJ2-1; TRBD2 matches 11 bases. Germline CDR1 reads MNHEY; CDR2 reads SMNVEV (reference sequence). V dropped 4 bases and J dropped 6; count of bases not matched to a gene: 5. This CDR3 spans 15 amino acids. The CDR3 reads CASSSVAGGRNEQFF. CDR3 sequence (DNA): TGTGCCAGCAGTTCCGTAGCGGGAGGGCGCAATGAGCAGTTCTTC.

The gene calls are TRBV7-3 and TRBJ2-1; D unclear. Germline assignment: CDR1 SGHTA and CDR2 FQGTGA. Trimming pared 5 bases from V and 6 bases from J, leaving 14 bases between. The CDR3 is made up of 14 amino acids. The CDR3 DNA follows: TGTGCCAGCAGCCCAACGTGGAGAGTCAATGAGCAGTTCTTC. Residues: CASSPTWRVNEQFF.

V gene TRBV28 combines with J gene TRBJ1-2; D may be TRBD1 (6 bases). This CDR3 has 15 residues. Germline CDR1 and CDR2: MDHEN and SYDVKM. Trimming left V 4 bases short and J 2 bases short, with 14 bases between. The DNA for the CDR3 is TGTGCCAGCAGTTACCCTCCGACAGGAAACTATGGCTACACCTTC. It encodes CASSYPPTGNYGYTF.

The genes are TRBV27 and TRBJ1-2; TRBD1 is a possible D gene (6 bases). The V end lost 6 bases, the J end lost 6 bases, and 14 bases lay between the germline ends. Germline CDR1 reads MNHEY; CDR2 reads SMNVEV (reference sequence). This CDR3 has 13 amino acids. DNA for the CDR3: TGTGCCAGCAGGCCCCCAGGGGCAGATGGCTACACCTTC. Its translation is CASRPPGADGYTF.

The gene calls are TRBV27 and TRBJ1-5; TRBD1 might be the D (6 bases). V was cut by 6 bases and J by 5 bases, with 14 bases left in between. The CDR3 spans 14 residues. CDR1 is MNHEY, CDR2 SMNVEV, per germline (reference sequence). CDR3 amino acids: CASSTGFVDQPQHF. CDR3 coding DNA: TGTGCCAGCAGCACAGGGTTTGTGGATCAGCCCCAGCATTTT.

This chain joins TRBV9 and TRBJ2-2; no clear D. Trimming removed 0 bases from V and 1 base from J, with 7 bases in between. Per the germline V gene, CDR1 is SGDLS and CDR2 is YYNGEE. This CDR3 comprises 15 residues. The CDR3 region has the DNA TGTGCCAGCAGCGTAGCTGGCGGGAACACCGGGGAGCTGTTTTTT. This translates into CASSVAGGNTGELFF.

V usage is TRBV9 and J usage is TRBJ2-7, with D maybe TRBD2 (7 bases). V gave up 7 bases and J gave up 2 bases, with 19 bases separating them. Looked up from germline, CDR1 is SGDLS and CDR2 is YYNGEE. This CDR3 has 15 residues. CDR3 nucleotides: TGTGCCAGCGGTAGAGGTTCGCGGGGGCCCTACGAGCAGTACTTC. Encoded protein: CASGRGSRGPYEQYF.

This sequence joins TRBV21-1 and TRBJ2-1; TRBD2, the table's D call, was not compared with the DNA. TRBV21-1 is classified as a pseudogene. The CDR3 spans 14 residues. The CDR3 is CASSKRESYNEQFF. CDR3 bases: TGTGCCAGCTCGAAGCGGGAGAGTTACAATGAGCAGTTCTTC.

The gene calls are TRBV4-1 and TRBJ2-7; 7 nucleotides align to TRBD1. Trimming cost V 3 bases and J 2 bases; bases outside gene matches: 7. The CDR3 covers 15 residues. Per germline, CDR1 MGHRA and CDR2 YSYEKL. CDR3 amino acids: CASSQVETGPYEQYF. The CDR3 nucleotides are TGCGCCAGCAGCCAGGTAGAGACAGGGCCCTACGAGCAGTACTTC.

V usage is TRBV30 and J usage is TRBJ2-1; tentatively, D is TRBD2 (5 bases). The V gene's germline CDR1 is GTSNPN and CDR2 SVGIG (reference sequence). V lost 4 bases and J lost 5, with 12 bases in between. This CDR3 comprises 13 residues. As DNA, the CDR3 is TGTGCCTGGAATCGGGGTGGCAACAATGAGCAGTTCTTC. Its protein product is CAWNRGGNNEQFF.

The CDR3 DNA reads TGTGCCTGGAGTCCAGACAGGGGGCGCGAGACCCAGTACTTC. Protein sequence: CAWSPDRGRETQYF. This chain connects TRBV30 to TRBJ2-5; TRBD1 aligns across 10 bases. J lost 5 bases, V lost 2 bases, and 5 bases had no gene match. The germline V gene has CDR1 GTSNPN and CDR2 SVGIG (reference sequence). This CDR3 is built from 14 residues.

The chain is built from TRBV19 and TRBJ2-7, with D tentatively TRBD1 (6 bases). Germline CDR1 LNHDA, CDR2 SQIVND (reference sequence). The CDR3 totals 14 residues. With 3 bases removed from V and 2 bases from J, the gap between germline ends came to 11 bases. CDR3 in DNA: TGTGCCAGTAGTATCGGCAGGGGCACCTACGAGCAGTACTTC. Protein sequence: CASSIGRGTYEQYF.

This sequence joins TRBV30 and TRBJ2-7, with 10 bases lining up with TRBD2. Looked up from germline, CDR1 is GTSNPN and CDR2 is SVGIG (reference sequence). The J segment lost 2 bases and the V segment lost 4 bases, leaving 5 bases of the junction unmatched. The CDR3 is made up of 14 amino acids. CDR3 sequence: CAWNPSGRAYEQYF. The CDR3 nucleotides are TGTGCCTGGAATCCCAGCGGGAGGGCCTACGAGCAGTACTTC. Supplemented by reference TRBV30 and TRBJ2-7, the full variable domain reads SQTIHQWPATLVQPVGSPLSLECTVEGTSNPNLYWYRQAAGRGLQLLFYSVGIGQISSEVPQNLSASRPQDRQFILSSKKLLLSDSGFYLCAWNPSGRAYEQYFGPGTRLTVT.

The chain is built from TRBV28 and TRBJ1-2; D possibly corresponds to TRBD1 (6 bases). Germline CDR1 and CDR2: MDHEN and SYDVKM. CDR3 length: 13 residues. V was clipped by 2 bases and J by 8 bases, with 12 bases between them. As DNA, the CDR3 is TGTGCCAGCAGTTTAAAGGGGGAGAAGGGCTACACCTTC. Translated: CASSLKGEKGYTF.

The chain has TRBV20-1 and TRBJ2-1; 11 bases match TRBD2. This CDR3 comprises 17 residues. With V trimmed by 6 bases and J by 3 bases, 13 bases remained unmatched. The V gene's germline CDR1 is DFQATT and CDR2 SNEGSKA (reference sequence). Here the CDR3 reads CSASWITSGSSYNEQFF. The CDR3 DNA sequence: TGCAGTGCCAGTTGGATAACTAGCGGGAGTAGCTACAATGAGCAGTTCTTC.

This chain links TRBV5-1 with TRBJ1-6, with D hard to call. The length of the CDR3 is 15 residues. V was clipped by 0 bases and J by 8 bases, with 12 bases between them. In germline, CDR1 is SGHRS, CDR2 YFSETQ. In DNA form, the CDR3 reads TGCGCCAGCAGCTTGGGGCCTCCCTCCTATTCACCCCTCCACTTT. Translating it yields CASSLGPPSYSPLHF.

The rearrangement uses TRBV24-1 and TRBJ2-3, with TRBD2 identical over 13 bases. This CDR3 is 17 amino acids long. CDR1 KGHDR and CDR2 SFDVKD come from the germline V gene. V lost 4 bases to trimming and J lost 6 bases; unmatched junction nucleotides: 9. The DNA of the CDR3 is TGTGCCACCAGTGACTATGGGACTAGCGGGATGGTGGATACGCAGTATTTT. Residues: CATSDYGTSGMVDTQYF.

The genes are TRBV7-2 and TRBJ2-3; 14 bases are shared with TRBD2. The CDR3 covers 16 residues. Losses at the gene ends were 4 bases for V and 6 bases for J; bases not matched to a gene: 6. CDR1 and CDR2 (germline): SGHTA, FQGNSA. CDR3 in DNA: TGTGCCAGCAGCTCCCAGGGACTAGCGGGAGTGGATACGCAGTATTTT. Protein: CASSSQGLAGVDTQYF.